The 4 T cell receptor beta chains presented below share a single source sample, sequenced in a study of T cell clones after liver transplantation. The method was immunoSEQ multiplex PCR; TCRdb's version includes in-frame clones alone and lacks a portion of them. Found here are some 61,000 clones, approximately 77% of them singletons; the top ten hold around 8.9%. Sample: CD4+ T cells from blood, taken at the 22-month timepoint. Receptors originate from a human patient who received a liver transplant. The graft donor may account for some of the T cells.

This clone was recorded once. This chain uses TRBV28 with TRBJ1-4, with a weak D call TRBD1 (6 bases). V gave up 10 bases and J gave up 4 bases, with 13 bases separating them. The CDR3 extends over 13 amino acids. CDR1 MDHEN and CDR2 SYDVKM come from the germline V gene. DNA for the CDR3: TGTGCCACCGCGGGACAATATAATGAAAAACTGTTTTTT. The encoded protein is CATAGQYNEKLFF.

The chain combines TRBV25-1 with TRBJ2-2, with 7 bases fitting TRBD2. The V and J ends lost 6 bases and 0 bases, in that order; junction bases with no gene match: 10. The germline V gene encodes CDR1 MGHDK and CDR2 SYGVNS. The CDR3 is made up of 17 amino acids. CDR3 nucleotides: TGTGCCAGCAGCCAATTTGTAGGACTAGCGAACACCGGGGAGCTGTTTTTT. Protein sequence: CASSQFVGLANTGELFF.

The chain is built from TRBV9 and TRBJ1-4; D might be TRBD1 (6 bases). The CDR3 extends over 15 amino acids. Trimming took 4 bases from V and 4 from J, leaving 14 bases between them. The germline V gene encodes CDR1 SGDLS and CDR2 YYNGEE. Written as DNA, the CDR3 is TGTGCCAGCAGCTTACGAGGAGGGGGTAATGAAAAACTGTTTTTT. Protein sequence: CASSLRGGGNEKLFF.

The chain carries TRBV19 and TRBJ2-2; D might be TRBD1 or TRBD2, each matching 5 bases. This CDR3 is 16 amino acids long. The V gene lost 3 bases and the J gene lost 6 bases, with 17 bases spanning the gap. Germline V gives CDR1 LNHDA, CDR2 SQIVND (reference sequence). CDR3 protein: CASSMPRAAGAGELFF. CDR3 coding DNA: TGTGCCAGTAGTATGCCCAGGGCAGCCGGGGCCGGGGAGCTGTTTTTT. Supplemented by reference TRBV19 and TRBJ2-2, the full variable domain reads DGGITQSPKYLFRKEGQNVTLSCEQNLNHDAMYWYRQDPGQGLRLIYYSQIVNDFQKGDIAEGYSVSREKKESFPLTVTSAQKNPTAFYLCASSMPRAAGAGELFFGEGSRLTVL.